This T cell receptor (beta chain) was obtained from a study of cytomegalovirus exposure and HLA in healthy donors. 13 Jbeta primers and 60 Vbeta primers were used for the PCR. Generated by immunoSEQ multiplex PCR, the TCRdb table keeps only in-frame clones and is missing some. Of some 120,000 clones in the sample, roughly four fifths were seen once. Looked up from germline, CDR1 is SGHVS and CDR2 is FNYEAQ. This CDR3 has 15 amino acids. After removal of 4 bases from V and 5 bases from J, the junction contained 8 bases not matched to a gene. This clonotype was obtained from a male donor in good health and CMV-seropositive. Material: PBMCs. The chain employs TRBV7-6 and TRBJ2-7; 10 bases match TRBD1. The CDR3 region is CASSSDRGLAHEQYF. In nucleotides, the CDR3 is TGTGCCAGCAGCTCAGACAGGGGGCTCGCCCACGAGCAGTACTTC.